The 10 T cell receptor beta chains given below trace back to one sample, sequenced in a study of molecular identifiers for immune sequencing clone quantification. TCRdb analysed the PCR reads with MiXCR anew, one entry per CDR3 protein. Of 400,000 to 600,000 distinct CDR3 sequences in the sample, roughly 26% were seen once. What was sequenced was naive CD8+ T cells from blood, with Jurkat cell RNA spiked in. As to subset: FACS-sorted CD8+CD4-CCR7+CD45RA+ naive T cells. The origin of the receptors is a human donor in good health. Some libraries in this study had Jurkat cell RNA spiked in.

This clonotype was observed at least ten times. The J gene is TRBJ2-7, the V gene TRBV27; maybe TRBD1 (6 bases). The CDR3 totals 15 residues. Deletions cut 2 bases from V and 2 bases from J, with 13 bases between. Germline loops: CDR1 MNHEY, CDR2 SMNVEV (reference sequence). The CDR3 DNA follows: TGTGCCAGCAGTTTAGCGTGGACAGATCCCTACGAGCAGTACTTC. It codes for CASSLAWTDPYEQYF.

With regard to this clonotype: An end of the junction differs from the germline gene, which may be a read error. The chain has TRBV4-3 and TRBJ2-7, with 13 bases fitting TRBD2. Germline CDR1 and CDR2: LGHNA and YSLEER. The CDR3 covers 15 residues. The CDR3 bases are TGCGCCAGCAGCCAAGGGACTAGCGGGAGCTACGAGCAGTGCTTC. Its protein is CASSQGTSGSYEQCF.

The chain has TRBV6-5 and TRBJ2-3; 11 positions agree with TRBD2. Germline lookup yields CDR1 MNHEY and CDR2 SVGAGI. The CDR3 extends over 16 amino acids. V dropped 2 bases and J dropped 4; count of bases not matched to a gene: 5. The CDR3 region has the DNA TGTGCCAGCAGTTACGGGTTTAGCGGGGGGGCAGATACGCAGTATTTT. It translates to CASSYGFSGGADTQYF.

With regard to this clonotype: A much larger clone lies a single base off, so this may be a read error. V and J are TRBV28 and TRBJ2-3; no clear D gene. The CDR3 sequence is 15 residues long. Germline V gene data show CDR1 as MDHEN and CDR2 as SYDVKM. CDR3 nucleotide sequence: TGTGCCAGCAGTTTAACCTTACAGTACACAGATGCGCAGTATTTT. Translating it yields CASSLTLQYTDAQYF.

There are a few counts of this clonotype. A much larger clonotype is one base distant, so this may be a read error. The rearrangement joins TRBV7-6 to TRBJ2-3; 8 nucleotides agree with TRBD2. V was pared by 7 bases and J by 3 bases, with 9 bases of the junction left unmatched. Germline V gene data show CDR1 as SGHVS and CDR2 as FNYEAQ. This CDR3 is built from 15 residues. CDR3 sequence reads: CASIRYSGKTDTQYF. CDR3 nucleotides: TGTGCCAGCATTCGATATAGCGGGAAAACAGATACGCAGTATTTT.

The sample holds many counts of this clonotype. The chain links TRBV5-1 to TRBJ2-3; the D call may be TRBD1 or TRBD2 (5 bases each). CDR3 length: 13 amino acids. Germline V CDR1 and CDR2: SGHRS, YFSETQ. Trimming stripped 6 bases from V and 3 bases from J, with 11 bases between. The CDR3 region has the DNA TGCGCCAGCACAGTTGGGGGAACAGATACGCAGTATTTT. Translating gives CASTVGGTDTQYF.

V usage is TRBV9 and J usage is TRBJ1-2; weak D call: TRBD1 (5 bases). V shed 4 bases and J shed 10 bases, with 20 bases lying between them. This CDR3 region has 14 residues. The germline V gene has CDR1 SGDLS and CDR2 YYNGEE. In DNA form, the CDR3 reads TGTGCCAGCAGCCAGATGGACATGGCGGTTGTCTACACCTTC. This translates into CASSQMDMAVVYTF.

The chain joins TRBV5-1 to TRBJ2-3; D not resolved. The germline V and J ends were trimmed by 0 bases and 0 bases, with 5 bases remaining between them. CDR3 length: 14 residues. Germline V CDR1 and CDR2: SGHRS, YFSETQ. The CDR3 loop reads CASSLELSTDTQYF. The CDR3 bases are TGCGCCAGCAGCTTGGAACTTAGCACAGATACGCAGTATTTT. The variable domain in full, completed from reference TRBV5-1 and TRBJ2-3, reads KAGVTQTPRYLIKTRGQQVTLSCSPISGHRSVSWYQQTPGQGLQFLFEYFSETQRNKGNFPGRFSGRQFSNSRSEMNVSTLELGDSALYLCASSLELSTDTQYFGPGTRLTVL.

This clonotype has only a few counts. The gene calls are TRBV28 and TRBJ2-7, with 7 bases identical to TRBD2. This CDR3 comprises 14 residues. After removal of 3 bases from V and 4 bases from J, the junction contained 6 bases not matched to a gene. The V gene's germline CDR1 is MDHEN and CDR2 SYDVKM. The CDR3 DNA reads as TGTGCCAGCAGTTTTTGGCAGGGAGGGTACGAGCAGTACTTC. It yields the protein CASSFWQGGYEQYF.

This clonotype was observed a handful of times. The rearrangement links TRBV5-4 to TRBJ1-1, with TRBD1 matching 8 bases. Germline V lookup: CDR1 SGHNT, CDR2 YYREEE (reference sequence). This CDR3 has 14 amino acids. Trimming removed 6 bases from V and 3 bases from J; junction bases left unmatched: 7. CDR3 nucleotide sequence: TGTGCCAGCACCAACAGGGGGGGTGACACTGAAGCTTTCTTT. It codes for CASTNRGGDTEAFF.